A selection of T cell receptor beta chains follows, all from one sample in a study of blood T cell repertoires in COVID-19. The method was immunoSEQ multiplex PCR; TCRdb's version includes in-frame clones alone and lacks a portion of them. The repertoire has roughly 320,000 clones, approximately 84% of them found once; the top ten carry around 4.6%. The specimen was PBMCs or T cells enriched from blood (not recorded which). Every receptor here comes from a man aged 30 to 45 who had recovered from COVID-19. Each CDR3 is given with its conserved first and last residue. The D gene is left open where the match is weak. The listing skips clone size in some rows; elsewhere it reads once, few, many or a size class.

-,TRBV7-2,-,TRBJ2-5,TGTGCCAGCAGCAGAGAGGGGGGGAAGGCCGAGACCCAGTACTTC,CASSREGGKAETQYF
-,TRBV29-1,-,TRBJ2-2,TGCAGCGTTTCGTTTTTACAGGTCCCCCCCGGGGAGCTGTTTTTT,CSVSFLQVPPGELFF
once,TRBV11-1,-,TRBJ1-2,TGTGCCAGCAGCAGCCGGACAGCTAACTATGGCTACACCTTC,CASSSRTANYGYTF
-,TRBV19,TRBD1,TRBJ2-7,TGTGCCAGTAGCAATATGAACCGGGACAGGACCTACGAGCAGTACTTC,CASSNMNRDRTYEQYF
-,TRBV5-5,-,TRBJ2-2,TGTGCCAGCAGCTTGAGTGTTTGGTCGGGGGTGGCCACCGGGGAGCTGTTTTTT,CASSLSVWSGVATGELFF
-,TRBV5-4,-,TRBJ2-1,TGTGCCAGCAGCCGCGGGACGGAAAACGCCTACAATGAGCAGTTCTTC,CASSRGTENAYNEQFF
-,TRBV6-5,-,TRBJ2-3,TGTGCCAGCAGTTACTCGGTTAGTGGATCGGGAGATACGCAGTATTTT,CASSYSVSGSGDTQYF
few,TRBV18,TRBD1,TRBJ2-1,TGTGCCAGCTCATCCTCCGGGACAGGGGGCTTCAATGAGCAGTTCTTC,CASSSSGTGGFNEQFF
-,TRBV2,-,TRBJ1-2,TGTGCCAGCAGGCCCAGGGGCGATACATACTATGGCTACACCTTC,CASRPRGDTYYGYTF
-,TRBV5-8,-,TRBJ1-1,TGTGCCAGCAGCTCCAAGAGGGGGATCGCCGGGAACACTGAAGCTTTCTTT,CASSSKRGIAGNTEAFF
-,TRBV11-2,-,TRBJ2-2,TGTGCCAGCAGCTTAACTCTAGCGAACACCGGGGAGCTGTTTTTT,CASSLTLANTGELFF